The clone carrying this T cell receptor (beta chain) has just a few counts. Its target is not known. This sample was taken from a study of beta chain features in type 1 diabetes. Isolated RNA was reverse transcribed in full, so expressed TCRB transcripts were sequenced. The method was immunoSEQ multiplex PCR; TCRdb's version includes in-frame clones alone and lacks a portion of them. The sample carries some 500,000 clones, around 10% recorded once. Study-wide points: PCR, the amplification step, might favor shorter templates, equally in patients and controls. The analysis here could not establish whether HLA type shapes TCRB rearrangement. Type 1 diabetes patients had VDJ junctions that carried fewer insertions and more deletions. Shortening of TCRB CDR3s, moderate but significant, appeared in all four CD4+ subsets of Type 1 diabetes patients.

The CDR3 has 15 residues. Germline V gene lookup returns CDR1 MNHNS and CDR2 SASEGT. V dropped 6 bases and J dropped 2; count of bases not matched to a gene: 7. This receptor was identified in a woman under 30 in good health. Material for sequencing was naive CD4+ T cells from blood. This chain joins TRBV6-1 and TRBJ2-5; TRBD1 agrees at 9 bases. The DNA of the CDR3 is TGTGCCAGCAGATCCTTCGACAGGGGGCAAGAGACCCAGTACTTC. The encoded protein is CASRSFDRGQETQYF.